A single sample is the source of the 22 T cell receptor beta chains below, sequenced in a study of tumor T cells in aggressive B-cell lymphoma. Repertoires were generated with immunoSEQ multiplex PCR, while TCRdb's copy carries only in-frame clones and drops some. The sample holds 5,000 or so clones, approximately 87% seen once. The sample was tumor tissue. All receptors come from an adult with diffuse large B cell lymphoma.

This chain connects TRBV7-2 to TRBJ2-7; TRBD2 agrees at 12 bases. The CDR3 sequence is 15 residues long. V gave up 5 bases and J gave up 2 bases; unmatched junction bases: 4. CDR1 and CDR2 (germline): SGHTA, FQGNSA. CDR3 sequence: CASSRTSGEAYEQYF. The DNA for the CDR3 is TGTGCCAGCAGCAGGACTAGCGGGGAGGCCTACGAGCAGTACTTC.

The J gene is TRBJ1-3, the V gene TRBV9; D is undetermined. Looked up from germline, CDR1 is SGDLS and CDR2 is YYNGEE. CDR3 length: 12 residues. With 1 base removed from V and 4 bases from J, the gap between germline ends came to 3 bases. This chain's CDR3 is CASSVLGNTIYF. In DNA, the CDR3 is TGTGCCAGCAGCGTACTAGGAAACACCATATATTTT.

The chain carries TRBV6-5 and TRBJ2-7, with 10 bases fitting TRBD1. The V gene's germline CDR1 is MNHEY and CDR2 SVGAGI. The length of the CDR3 is 12 residues. The J segment lost 4 bases and the V segment lost 8 bases, leaving 2 bases of the junction unmatched. The CDR3 loop reads CASGTGAYEQYF. CDR3 DNA: TGTGCCAGCGGGACAGGGGCTTACGAGCAGTACTTC.

Worth noting for this clone: One end of the junction is discordant with germline, which a read error may explain. The chain couples TRBV29-1 to TRBJ2-7, with 8 positions matching TRBD2. The CDR3 is made up of 13 amino acids. Germline V CDR1 and CDR2: SQVTM, ANQGSEA. The CDR3 is CSVVPGGVYEQYF. The DNA of the CDR3 is TGCAGCGTTGTGCCGGGGGGGGTGTACGAACAGTACTTC.

This sequence joins TRBV28 and TRBJ2-5, with 9 bases lining up with TRBD2. CDR1 is MDHEN and CDR2 is SYDVKM in the germline V gene. This CDR3 comprises 16 residues. After removal of 3 bases from V and 5 bases from J, the junction contained 10 bases not matched to a gene. CDR3 amino acids: CASSFVDSGGWETQYF. DNA of the CDR3: TGTGCCAGCAGTTTTGTGGATAGCGGGGGTTGGGAGACCCAGTACTTC.

The CDR3 region has the DNA TGCAGCGTGAGGACAGGGGCCGAGCAGTACTTC. It codes for CSVRTGAEQYF. The chain carries TRBV29-1 and TRBJ2-7; 9 bases match TRBD1. V was pared by 6 bases and J by 6 bases, with 3 bases of the junction left unmatched. Germline assignment: CDR1 SQVTM and CDR2 ANQGSEA. CDR3 length: 11 residues.

A note on this clone: This CDR3 is also generated by other DNA sequences in the sample. The chain is built from TRBV4-1 and TRBJ1-4; weak D call: TRBD1 (6 bases). Trimming stripped 0 bases from V and 4 bases from J, with 12 bases between. Germline CDR1 is MGHRA and CDR2 is YSYEKL. This CDR3 is built from 16 residues. The CDR3 bases are TGCGCCAGCAGCCAAGAGCAGGGGCTCTTTAATGAAAAACTGTTTTTT. Amino acids: CASSQEQGLFNEKLFF.

This chain links TRBV4-2 with TRBJ1-5; tentatively, D is TRBD1 (5 bases). The CDR3 length is 17 residues. Trimming cost V 0 bases and J 4 bases, with 16 bases left between them. Per the germline V gene, CDR1 is LGHNA and CDR2 is YNFKEQ. The CDR3 coding sequence is TGTGCCAGCAGCCAAGATCATCGGGGGGTCGGGAATCAGCCCCAGCATTTT. Its protein is CASSQDHRGVGNQPQHF.

The V and J genes are TRBV5-1 and TRBJ2-1; 9 bases are shared with TRBD1. V shed 1 base and J 1 base; nucleotides not matched to a gene: 3. The CDR3 runs to 16 residues. Germline loops: CDR1 SGHRS, CDR2 YFSETQ. The CDR3 DNA is TGCGCCAGCAGCTTGTTAGACAGGGGGTCCTACAATGAGCAGTTCTTC. Its protein product is CASSLLDRGSYNEQFF.

Worth noting for this clone: Other nucleotide sequences in the sample specify the same CDR3. This rearrangement joins TRBV7-2 to TRBJ2-1, with 9 bases lining up with TRBD2. V trimming: 2 bases; J trimming: 5 bases; junction bases outside the gene matches: 4. Germline assignment: CDR1 SGHTA and CDR2 FQGNSA. This CDR3 is built from 15 residues. In nucleotides, the CDR3 is TGTGCCAGCAGCTTACGCGGGGGGGCCAACAATGAGCAGTTCTTC. Translated: CASSLRGGANNEQFF.

This clone appeared once. This rearrangement joins TRBV8-2 to TRBJ2-6; no check of the table's D call, TRBD1, against the DNA was made. TRBV8-2 is recorded as a pseudogene. The CDR3 length is 17 residues. The CDR3 region has the DNA TGTGGCATACAAAGAAAGATAACACAAAGTCGGGCCAACGTCCTGACTTTC. Its translation: CGIQRKITQSRANVLTF.

The rearrangement links TRBV6-1 to TRBJ1-4, with D uncertain. In germline, CDR1 is MNHNS, CDR2 SASEGT. The CDR3 runs 14 residues. The V end was cut by 1 base, the J end by 4 bases, with 7 bases between. The CDR3, as DNA: TGTGCCAGCAGTGAAGGAGGGCTTAATGAAAAACTGTTTTTT. It is translated as CASSEGGLNEKLFF.

The chain joins TRBV10-3 to TRBJ1-1, with D possibly being TRBD1 (5 bases). Germline-derived CDR1 and CDR2 are ENHRY and SYGVKD. The CDR3 runs to 11 residues. V lost 3 bases and J 11 bases, leaving 10 bases between the germline ends. The CDR3 DNA is TGTGCCATCAGTGAATCGGGGGACGCTTTCTTT. Translating it yields CAISESGDAFF.

This rearrangement joins TRBV5-1 to TRBJ2-6; TRBD1 aligns across 11 bases. V dropped 4 bases and J dropped 0; count of bases not matched to a gene: 15. The CDR3 contains 21 residues. The germline CDR1 and CDR2 sequences are SGHRS and YFSETQ. CDR3 bases: TGCGCCAGCAGCCTTTTACCCGGGACAGGGGGGGTTAACTCTGGGGCCAACGTCCTGACTTTC. It is translated as CASSLLPGTGGVNSGANVLTF.

In this sample, this clone turned up a few times. The chain combines TRBV7-6 with TRBJ2-1; D remains unclear. Trimming stripped 5 bases from V and 0 bases from J, with 11 bases between. CDR1 is SGHVS and CDR2 is FNYEAQ in the germline V gene. The CDR3 extends over 15 amino acids. CDR3 in amino acids: CASSRGPGSYNEQFF. The CDR3 bases are TGTGCCAGCAGCCGCGGCCCGGGCTCCTACAATGAGCAGTTCTTC. Full variable domain (outside the CDR3, taken from reference TRBV7-6 and TRBJ2-1): GAGVSQSPRYKVTKRGQDVALRCDPISGHVSLYWYRQALGQGPEFLTYFNYEAQQDKSGLPNDRFSAERPEGSISTLTIQRTEQRDSAMYRCASSRGPGSYNEQFFGPGTRLTVL.

The gene calls are TRBV6-1 and TRBJ2-3; D is perhaps TRBD1 (6 bases). Germline V gives CDR1 MNHNS, CDR2 SASEGT. Trimming cost V 6 bases and J 3 bases, with 16 bases left between them. The CDR3 is made up of 15 amino acids. The CDR3 DNA sequence: TGTGCCAGCAGCGACCGGGACAAAACTACAGATACGCAGTATTTT. Translation gives CASSDRDKTTDTQYF.

The rearrangement links TRBV5-1 to TRBJ1-1; 8 bases are a match to TRBD1. The germline V gene has CDR1 SGHRS and CDR2 YFSETQ. This CDR3 comprises 17 residues. V lost 0 bases and J lost 4; bases outside the gene matches: 11. CDR3 loop: CASSLVGIRQGTTEAFF. The CDR3 coding sequence is TGCGCCAGCAGCTTGGTGGGGATCCGACAGGGGACCACTGAAGCTTTCTTT.

The chain recombines TRBV7-8 with TRBJ1-1; D might be TRBD1 (5 bases). The germline V gene has CDR1 SGHVS and CDR2 FQNEAQ. CDR3 size: 14 residues. V lost 5 bases, J lost 4 bases, and 14 bases lay in between. The CDR3 region is CASSEKGQFTEAFF. Here the CDR3 DNA reads TGTGCCAGCAGCGAGAAGGGGCAATTCACTGAAGCTTTCTTT.

The genes are TRBV20-1 and TRBJ2-7; D is undetermined. The V end was cut by 5 bases, the J end by 4 bases, with 9 bases between. Germline loops: CDR1 DFQATT, CDR2 SNEGSKA (reference sequence). The CDR3 is made up of 11 amino acids. DNA of the CDR3: TGCAGTGCTGCAGTGGTGTACGAGCAGTACTTC. As protein: CSAAVVYEQYF.

This chain connects TRBV30 to TRBJ1-2; perhaps TRBD1 as D (5 bases). Germline values: CDR1 GTSNPN, CDR2 SVGIG (reference sequence). The V gene lost 0 bases and the J gene lost 2 bases, with 7 bases spanning the gap. The CDR3 is made up of 13 amino acids. The CDR3 bases are TGTGCCTGGAGTGTGGGGCTGAACTATGGCTACACCTTC. Translated: CAWSVGLNYGYTF.

The chain recombines TRBV7-6 with TRBJ1-1; D gene ambiguous. V was pared by 1 base and J by 2 bases, with 11 bases between. Germline-derived CDR1 and CDR2 are SGHVS and FNYEAQ. The CDR3 totals 15 residues. The DNA for the CDR3 is TGTGCCAGCAGCTTAGATCTGGAGGTAAACACTGAAGCTTTCTTT. The encoded protein is CASSLDLEVNTEAFF.

The rearrangement joins TRBV10-1 to TRBJ2-5, with D tentatively TRBD2 (7 bases). CDR3 size: 15 residues. CDR1 WNHNN and CDR2 SYGVQD come from the germline V gene (reference sequence). Between the trimmed V and J ends, which lost 3 bases and 5 bases, there was a span of 16 bases. CDR3: CASSESGGGGETQYF. As DNA, the CDR3 is TGCGCCAGCAGTGAAAGTGGGGGGGGCGGGGAGACCCAGTACTTC.